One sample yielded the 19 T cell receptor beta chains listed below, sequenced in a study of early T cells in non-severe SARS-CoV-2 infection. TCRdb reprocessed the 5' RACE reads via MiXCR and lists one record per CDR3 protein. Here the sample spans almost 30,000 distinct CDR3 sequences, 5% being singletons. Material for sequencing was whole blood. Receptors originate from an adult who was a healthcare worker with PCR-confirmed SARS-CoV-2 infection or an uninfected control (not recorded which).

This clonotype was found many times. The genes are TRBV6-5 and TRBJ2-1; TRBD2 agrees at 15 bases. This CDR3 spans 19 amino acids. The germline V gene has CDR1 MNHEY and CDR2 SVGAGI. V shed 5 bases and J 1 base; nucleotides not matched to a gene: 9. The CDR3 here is CASSRTSGRARRSYNEQFF. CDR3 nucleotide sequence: TGTGCCAGCAGTCGGACTAGCGGGAGGGCCAGGAGGTCCTACAATGAGCAGTTCTTC.

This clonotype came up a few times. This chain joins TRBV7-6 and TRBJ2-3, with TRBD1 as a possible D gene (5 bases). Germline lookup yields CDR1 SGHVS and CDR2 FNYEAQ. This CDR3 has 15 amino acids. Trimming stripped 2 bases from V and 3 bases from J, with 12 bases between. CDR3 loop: CASSLLPRATDTQYF. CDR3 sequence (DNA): TGTGCCAGCAGCTTATTGCCCAGGGCTACAGATACGCAGTATTTT.

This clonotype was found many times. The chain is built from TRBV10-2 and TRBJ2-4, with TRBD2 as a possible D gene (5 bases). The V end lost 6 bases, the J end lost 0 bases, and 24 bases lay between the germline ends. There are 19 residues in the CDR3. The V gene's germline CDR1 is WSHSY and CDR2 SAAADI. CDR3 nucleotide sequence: TGCGCCAGCAGGGACTCCCTTAGGTCTGGGCCACTAGCCAAAAACATTCAGTACTTC. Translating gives CASRDSLRSGPLAKNIQYF.

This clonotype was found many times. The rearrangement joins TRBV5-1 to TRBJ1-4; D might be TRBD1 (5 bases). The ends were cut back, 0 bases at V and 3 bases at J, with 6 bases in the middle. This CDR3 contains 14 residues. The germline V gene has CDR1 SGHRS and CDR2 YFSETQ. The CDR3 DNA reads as TGCGCCAGCAGCTTGGGGGGCCCTAATGAAAAACTGTTTTTT. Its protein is CASSLGGPNEKLFF.

The CDR3, as DNA: TGCAGCGTTGTATTAGGTAGCAGGTCCATGGATACGCAGTATTTT. Translation gives CSVVLGSRSMDTQYF. The chain is built from TRBV29-1 and TRBJ2-3; D is undetermined. Germline values: CDR1 SQVTM, CDR2 ANQGSEA. The CDR3 covers 15 residues. Trimming took 4 bases from V and 6 from J, leaving 20 bases between them.

The CDR3 DNA follows: TGCAGTGCCACATTTTTTAGCGGGAGGGGCACAGATACGCAGTATTTT. This encodes CSATFFSGRGTDTQYF. The V call is TRBV20-1, the J call TRBJ2-3; 11 positions agree with TRBD2. Per the germline V gene, CDR1 is DFQATT and CDR2 is SNEGSKA (reference sequence). This CDR3 contains 16 residues. Trimming at V came to 6 bases and at J to 1 base, leaving 9 bases not matched to a gene.

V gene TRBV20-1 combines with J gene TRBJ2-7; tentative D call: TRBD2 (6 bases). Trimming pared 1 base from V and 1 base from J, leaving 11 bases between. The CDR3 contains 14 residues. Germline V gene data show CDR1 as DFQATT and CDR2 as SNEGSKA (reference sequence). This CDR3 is CSARVSGRSYEQYF. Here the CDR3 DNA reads TGCAGTGCTAGAGTTAGCGGCCGTTCCTACGAGCAGTACTTC.

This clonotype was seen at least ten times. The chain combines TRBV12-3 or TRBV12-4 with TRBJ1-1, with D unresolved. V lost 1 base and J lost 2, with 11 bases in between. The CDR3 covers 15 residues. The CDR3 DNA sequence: TGTGCCAGCAGTTTAGATGCGAAGCCTAACACTGAAGCTTTCTTT. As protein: CASSLDAKPNTEAFF.

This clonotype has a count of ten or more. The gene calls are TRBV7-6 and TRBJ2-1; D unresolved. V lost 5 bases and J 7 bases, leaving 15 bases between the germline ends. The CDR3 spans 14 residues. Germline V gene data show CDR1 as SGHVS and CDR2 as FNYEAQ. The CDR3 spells CASSKPPNGNEQFF. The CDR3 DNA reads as TGTGCCAGCAGCAAACCTCCTAATGGGAATGAGCAGTTCTTC.

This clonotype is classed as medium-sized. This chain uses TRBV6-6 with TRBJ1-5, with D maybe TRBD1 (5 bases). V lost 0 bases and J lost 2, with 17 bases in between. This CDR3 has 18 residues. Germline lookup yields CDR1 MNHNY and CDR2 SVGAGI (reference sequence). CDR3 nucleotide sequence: TGTGCCAGCAGTTACTCCAATTGGGGGAGGGATGGCAATCAGCCCCAGCATTTT. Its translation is CASSYSNWGRDGNQPQHF.

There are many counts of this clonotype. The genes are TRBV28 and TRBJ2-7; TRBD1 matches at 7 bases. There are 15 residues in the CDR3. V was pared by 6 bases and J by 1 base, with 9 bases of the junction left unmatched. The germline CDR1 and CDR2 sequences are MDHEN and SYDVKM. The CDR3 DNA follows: TGTGCCAGCAGACCCGACAGGGTGAGGTCCTACGAGCAGTACTTC. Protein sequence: CASRPDRVRSYEQYF.

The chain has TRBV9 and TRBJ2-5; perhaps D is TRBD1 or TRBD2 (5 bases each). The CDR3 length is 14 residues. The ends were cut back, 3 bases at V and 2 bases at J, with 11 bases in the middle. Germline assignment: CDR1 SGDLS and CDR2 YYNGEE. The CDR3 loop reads CASSEGTGQETQYF. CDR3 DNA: TGTGCCAGCAGCGAGGGGACGGGACAAGAGACCCAGTACTTC.

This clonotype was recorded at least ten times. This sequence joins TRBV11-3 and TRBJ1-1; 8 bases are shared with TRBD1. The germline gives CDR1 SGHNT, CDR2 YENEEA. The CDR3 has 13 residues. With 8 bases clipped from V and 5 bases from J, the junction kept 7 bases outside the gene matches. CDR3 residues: CASAIDRGTEAFF. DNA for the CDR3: TGTGCCAGCGCAATCGACAGGGGTACTGAAGCTTTCTTT.

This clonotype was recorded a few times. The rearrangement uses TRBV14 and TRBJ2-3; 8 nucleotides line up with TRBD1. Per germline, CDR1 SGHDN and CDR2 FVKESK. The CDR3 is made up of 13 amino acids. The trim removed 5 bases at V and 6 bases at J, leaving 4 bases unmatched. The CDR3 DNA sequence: TGTGCCAGCAGCTACGGACAGGGCGATACGCAGTATTTT. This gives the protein CASSYGQGDTQYF.

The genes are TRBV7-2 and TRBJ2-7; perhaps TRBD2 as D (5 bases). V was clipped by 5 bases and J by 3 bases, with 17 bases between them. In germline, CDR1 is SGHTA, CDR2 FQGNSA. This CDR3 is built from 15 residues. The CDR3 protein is CASSLKDGLGYEQYF. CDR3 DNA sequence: TGTGCCAGCAGCCTAAAGGATGGACTCGGCTACGAGCAGTACTTC. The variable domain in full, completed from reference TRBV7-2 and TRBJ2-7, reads GAGVSQSPSNKVTEKGKDVELRCDPISGHTALYWYRQSLGQGLEFLIYFQGNSAPDKSGLPSDRFSAERTGGSVSTLTIQRTQQEDSAVYLCASSLKDGLGYEQYFGPGTRLTVT.

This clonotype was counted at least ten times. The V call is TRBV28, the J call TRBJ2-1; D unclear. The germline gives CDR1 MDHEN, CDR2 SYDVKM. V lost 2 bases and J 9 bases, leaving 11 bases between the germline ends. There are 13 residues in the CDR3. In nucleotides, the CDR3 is TGTGCCAGCAGTTTAGGGTCAGGTGGTGAGCAGTTCTTC. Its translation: CASSLGSGGEQFF.

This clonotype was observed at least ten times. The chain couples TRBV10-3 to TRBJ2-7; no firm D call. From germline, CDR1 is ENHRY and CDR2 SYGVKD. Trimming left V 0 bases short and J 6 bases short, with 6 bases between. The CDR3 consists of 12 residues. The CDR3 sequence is CAISESMGEQYF. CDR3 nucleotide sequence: TGTGCCATCAGTGAGTCGATGGGCGAGCAGTACTTC.

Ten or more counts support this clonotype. The CDR3 DNA follows: TGCGCCAGAGGGGACAGGGACGAGCAGTACTTC. Its protein is CARGDRDEQYF. The chain carries TRBV10-1 and TRBJ2-7; 9 bases align to TRBD1. CDR1 and CDR2 from the germline V gene are WNHNN and SYGVQD (reference sequence). V lost 9 bases and J lost 5; bases outside the gene matches: 2. This CDR3 spans 11 amino acids.

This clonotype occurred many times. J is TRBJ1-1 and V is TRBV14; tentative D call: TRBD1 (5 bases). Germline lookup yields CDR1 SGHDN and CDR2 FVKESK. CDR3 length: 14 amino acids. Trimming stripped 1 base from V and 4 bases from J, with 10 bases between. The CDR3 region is CASSQAGRVTEAFF. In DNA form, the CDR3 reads TGTGCCAGCAGCCAAGCGGGGCGTGTCACTGAAGCTTTCTTT.